Shown below are 14 T cell receptor beta chains from a single sample sequenced in a study of cytomegalovirus exposure and HLA in healthy donors listed by TCRdb under 2017. Library creation used the immunoSEQ multiplex PCR assay. For the multiplex PCR, a mixture combining 60 forward primers for TCR Vbeta segments and 13 reverse primers for TCR Jbeta segments was used. TCRdb mirrors the immuneACCESS table, restricted to in-frame sequences. Some clones are absent from its copies; in checked studies, under half trace to an unresolved V gene, and the reason for the others is unknown. The sample table records about 200,000 clones; approximately 70% of these occur just once. 2.6% of the sample is in the top ten clones. The source material was PBMCs. The receptors derive from a middle-aged man in good health and CMV-seropositive.

The J gene is TRBJ1-5, the V gene TRBV2; D is perhaps TRBD1 (5 bases). V was trimmed by 5 bases and J by 2 bases, leaving 7 bases between them. The CDR3 has 13 amino acids. CDR1 and CDR2 (germline): SNHLY, FYNNEI. The CDR3 region has the DNA TGTGCCAGCAGTTCGGGGGGCAATCAGCCCCAGCATTTT. Residues: CASSSGGNQPQHF. Full variable domain (rest looked up from reference TRBV2 and TRBJ1-5): EPEVTQTPSHQVTQMGQEVILRCVPISNHLYFYWYRQILGQKVEFLVSFYNNEISEKSEIFDDQFSVERPDGSNFTLKIRSTKLEDSAMYFCASSSGGNQPQHFGDGTRLSIL.

CDR3 nucleotides: TGTGCCAGCAGTGAAGAAAGTATCAGCTCCTACGAGCAGTACTTC. Amino acid sequence: CASSEESISSYEQYF. The rearrangement joins TRBV2 to TRBJ2-7; no firm D call. Trimming pared 1 base from V and 0 bases from J, leaving 10 bases between. This CDR3 has 15 amino acids. CDR1 and CDR2 from the germline V gene are SNHLY and FYNNEI.

The chain recombines TRBV4-2 with TRBJ2-1; 8 bases are shared with TRBD2. Per germline, CDR1 LGHNA and CDR2 YNFKEQ. The CDR3 is 15 residues long. With 0 bases clipped from V and 6 bases from J, the junction kept 4 bases outside the gene matches. CDR3 coding DNA: TGTGCCAGCAGCCAAGAGATCGGGAGGGGCAATGAGCAGTTCTTC. Translating it yields CASSQEIGRGNEQFF.

The chain joins TRBV7-2 to TRBJ1-3; D uncertain. The CDR3 loop spans 13 amino acids. Germline loops: CDR1 SGHTA, CDR2 FQGNSA. Trimming pared 5 bases from V and 3 bases from J, leaving 8 bases between. CDR3 bases: TGTGCCAGCAGCAAGGGAGGTGGAAACACCATATATTTT. Protein: CASSKGGGNTIYF.

This clone was seen just once. The V call is TRBV19, the J call TRBJ2-1; 10 bases are a match to TRBD2. Germline CDR1 is LNHDA and CDR2 is SQIVND (reference sequence). This CDR3 region has 16 residues. J lost 2 bases, V lost 1 base, and 2 bases had no gene match. The CDR3 loop is CASSIGLAGAYNEQFF. Written as DNA, the CDR3 is TGTGCCAGTAGTATAGGGCTAGCGGGGGCCTACAATGAGCAGTTCTTC. Looking up the rest from reference TRBV19 and TRBJ2-1 gives the full variable domain: DGGITQSPKYLFRKEGQNVTLSCEQNLNHDAMYWYRQDPGQGLRLIYYSQIVNDFQKGDIAEGYSVSREKKESFPLTVTSAQKNPTAFYLCASSIGLAGAYNEQFFGPGTRLTVL.

This rearrangement joins TRBV28 to TRBJ2-3; D possibly corresponds to TRBD2 (6 bases). Per germline, CDR1 MDHEN and CDR2 SYDVKM. CDR3 length: 14 residues. Trimming removed 3 bases from V and 2 bases from J, with 9 bases in between. The CDR3 is CASSFAGSTDTQYF. The CDR3 nucleotides are TGTGCCAGCAGTTTTGCGGGGTCCACAGATACGCAGTATTTT.

The chain links TRBV7-9 to TRBJ2-3; weak D call: TRBD2 (5 bases). The CDR3 consists of 13 residues. The V gene lost 1 base and the J gene lost 6 bases, with 8 bases spanning the gap. Per the germline V gene, CDR1 is SEHNR and CDR2 is FQNEAQ (reference sequence). The CDR3 bases are TGTGCCAGCAGCTTAGGAGGGATCGATACGCAGTATTTT. Encoded protein: CASSLGGIDTQYF.

This clone is a singleton in its sample. The chain is built from TRBV2 and TRBJ2-7, with TRBD1 as a possible D gene (5 bases). Germline-derived CDR1 and CDR2 are SNHLY and FYNNEI. With 6 bases removed from V and 6 bases from J, the gap between germline ends came to 12 bases. This CDR3 spans 12 amino acids. The CDR3 region is CASSQGPLEQYF. DNA for the CDR3: TGTGCCAGCAGCCAGGGTCCCCTCGAGCAGTACTTC.

This clone has only a few counts. The chain recombines TRBV16 with TRBJ1-5; 7 bases line up with TRBD1. The trim removed 0 bases at V and 5 bases at J, leaving 4 bases unmatched. CDR1 is KGHSY, CDR2 FQNENV, per germline. The CDR3 spans 15 residues. The CDR3 DNA reads TGTGCCAGCAGCCAATCGCGGCAGGGGGATCAGCCCCAGCATTTT. Translation gives CASSQSRQGDQPQHF.

This clone was observed a few times. The V call is TRBV5-6, the J call TRBJ1-1, with 9 bases fitting TRBD1. This CDR3 comprises 15 residues. V lost 4 bases to trimming and J lost 0 bases; unmatched junction nucleotides: 4. Germline-derived CDR1 and CDR2 are SGHDT and YYEEEE. CDR3 nucleotide sequence: TGTGCCAGCAGCCCGCGGACAGGGGTGAACACTGAAGCTTTCTTT. Residues: CASSPRTGVNTEAFF.

CDR3 amino acids: CASGEEATSNYQPQHF. The CDR3 DNA is TGTGCTAGTGGTGAGGAGGCCACCTCGAATTATCAGCCCCAGCATTTT. The J gene is TRBJ1-5, the V gene TRBV12-5; D is unclear. This CDR3 is built from 16 residues. Trimming left V 5 bases short and J 5 bases short, with 19 bases between. Per the germline V gene, CDR1 is LGHNT and CDR2 is FRNRAP.

J is TRBJ1-1 and V is TRBV18, with TRBD1 as a possible D gene (5 bases). This CDR3 contains 13 residues. V lost 6 bases and J lost 1, with 9 bases in between. From germline, CDR1 is KGHSH and CDR2 LQKENI. This CDR3 reads CASSSDKNTEAFF. The CDR3 nucleotides read TGTGCCAGCTCTTCGGACAAGAACACTGAAGCTTTCTTT.

The chain has TRBV14 and TRBJ2-7; D may be TRBD2 (5 bases). V was clipped by 5 bases and J by 7 bases, with 15 bases between them. Germline V lookup: CDR1 SGHDN, CDR2 FVKESK. CDR3 length: 13 residues. CDR3 DNA sequence: TGTGCCAGCAGCTACCGGGATCGCAGTGAGCAGTACTTC. Its translation is CASSYRDRSEQYF.

This clone was found once. This chain connects TRBV27 to TRBJ2-7, with D perhaps matching TRBD2 (6 bases). The CDR3 has 11 amino acids. The V and J ends lost 8 bases and 3 bases respectively, with 8 bases between them. Germline lookup yields CDR1 MNHEY and CDR2 SMNVEV (reference sequence). The CDR3 loop is CASSGDYEQYF. The CDR3 bases are TGTGCCAGCTCGGGGGACTACGAGCAGTACTTC.